This T cell receptor beta chain was observed in a study of early T cells in non-severe SARS-CoV-2 infection. Study-wide points: VDJdb-based matching was biased toward anti-spike CD8 responses and missed private and CD4 specificities.

Germline lookup yields CDR1 SGHRS and CDR2 YFSETQ. The CDR3 has 12 residues. The V and J ends lost 2 bases and 6 bases respectively, with 7 bases between them. Attachment of unique molecular identifiers was made to individual cDNA molecules. A single record per CDR3 protein comes from TCRdb applying MiXCR to the 5' RACE reads. The data show tens of thousands of distinct CDR3 sequences, roughly a tenth seen once. This clonotype was seen only a few times. Its antigen is currently unknown. The V and J genes are TRBV5-1 and TRBJ2-3; D is unclear. The sample was whole blood. The receptor was isolated from an adult who was a healthcare worker with PCR-confirmed SARS-CoV-2 infection or an uninfected control (not recorded which). The CDR3 here is CASSLSGDTQYF. The CDR3, as DNA: TGCGCCAGCAGCTTAAGTGGGGATACGCAGTATTTT.